These 28 T cell receptor beta chains originate from one sample sequenced in a study of blood T cell repertoires in COVID-19. Here immunoSEQ multiplex PCR was the method, and the copy in TCRdb shows in-frame clones only, minus some. The sample shows just over 75,000 clones, 87% of them seen only once. Specimen: peripheral blood. The receptors shown here come from a woman of 80 years or more with active or convalescent COVID-19.

This clone was recorded only once. This rearrangement joins TRBV5-1 to TRBJ2-3; tentative D call: TRBD2 (6 bases). CDR1 is SGHRS, CDR2 YFSETQ, per germline. The CDR3 has 15 amino acids. The V end was cut by 6 bases, the J end by 1 base, with 15 bases between. The CDR3 is CASTKTASGTDTQYF. Here the CDR3 DNA reads TGCGCCAGCACTAAGACGGCTAGCGGCACAGATACGCAGTATTTT.

This chain joins TRBV19 and TRBJ2-3, with TRBD2 matching over 12 bases. This CDR3 is built from 17 residues. The junction had 11 bases not matched to a gene; V was cut back by 5 bases and J by 5 bases. Per germline, CDR1 LNHDA and CDR2 SQIVND (reference sequence). This CDR3 reads CASSPALLAGGQDTQYF. DNA of the CDR3: TGTGCCAGTAGTCCAGCCCTTCTAGCGGGAGGGCAAGATACGCAGTATTTT.

The chain links TRBV6-5 to TRBJ1-4; 7 bases fit TRBD1. Germline values: CDR1 MNHEY, CDR2 SVGAGI. This CDR3 spans 14 amino acids. The V segment lost 6 bases and the J segment 7 bases; nucleotides outside the gene matches: 8. CDR3 in DNA: TGTGCCAGCAGCTTACAGGGGTTTGCTGAAAAACTGTTTTTT. It is translated as CASSLQGFAEKLFF.

The chain's CDR3 is CASRYTGTSGTYEQYF. Written as DNA, the CDR3 is TGCGCCAGCAGGTATACCGGGACTAGCGGTACGTACGAGCAGTACTTC. This sequence joins TRBV5-1 and TRBJ2-7; 11 bases are shared with TRBD2. The germline V gene has CDR1 SGHRS and CDR2 YFSETQ. This CDR3 is built from 16 residues. The junction had 11 bases not matched to a gene; V was cut back by 5 bases and J by 4 bases. The complete variable domain, with remaining parts taken from reference TRBV5-1 and TRBJ2-7, reads KAGVTQTPRYLIKTRGQQVTLSCSPISGHRSVSWYQQTPGQGLQFLFEYFSETQRNKGNFPGRFSGRQFSNSRSEMNVSTLELGDSALYLCASRYTGTSGTYEQYFGPGTRLTVT.

This rearrangement joins TRBV5-1 to TRBJ1-4; 7 bases are a match to TRBD1. The V and J ends lost 6 bases and 0 bases, in that order; junction bases with no gene match: 5. The CDR3 runs 15 residues. CDR1 SGHRS and CDR2 YFSETQ come from the germline V gene. The CDR3 is CASKGTAATNEKLFF. DNA of the CDR3: TGCGCCAGCAAGGGGACAGCTGCAACTAATGAAAAACTGTTTTTT.

The rearrangement uses TRBV28 and TRBJ2-2; 7 nucleotides align to TRBD1. Germline-derived CDR1 and CDR2 are MDHEN and SYDVKM. With V trimmed by 7 bases and J by 2 bases, 10 bases remained unmatched. The CDR3 is 16 amino acids. DNA of the CDR3: TGTGCCAGCACCCAAGGGGGCCAGTTAAACACCGGGGAGCTGTTTTTT. Residues: CASTQGGQLNTGELFF.

A single count supports this clone. The rearrangement uses TRBV18 and TRBJ1-1, with D hard to call. CDR3 size: 13 residues. Germline V gene lookup returns CDR1 KGHSH and CDR2 LQKENI. V dropped 6 bases and J dropped 1 base, with 9 bases sitting between them. CDR3 in DNA: TGTGCCAGCTCCCCTACCCCGAACACTGAAGCTTTCTTT. Translating gives CASSPTPNTEAFF. The whole variable domain, remainder taken from reference TRBV18 and TRBJ1-1, is NAGVMQNPRHLVRRRGQEARLRCSPMKGHSHVYWYRQLPEEGLKFMVYLQKENIIDESGMPKERFSAEFPKEGPSILRIQQVVRGDSAAYFCASSPTPNTEAFFGQGTRLTVV.

This chain connects TRBV7-3 to TRBJ2-7; the match to TRBD2 covers 9 bases. J lost 2 bases, V lost 1 base, and 3 bases had no gene match. The CDR3 covers 15 residues. CDR1 is SGHTA, CDR2 FQGTGA, per germline. The CDR3 region has the DNA TGTGCCAGCAGCTTAATGGCGGGGGGGACCTACGAGCAGTACTTC. The encoded protein is CASSLMAGGTYEQYF. Using reference TRBV7-3 and TRBJ2-7 for the parts outside the CDR3, the full variable domain is GAGVSQTPSNKVTEKGKYVELRCDPISGHTALYWYRQSLGQGPEFLIYFQGTGAADDSGLPNDRFFAVRPEGSVSTLKIQRTERGDSAVYLCASSLMAGGTYEQYFGPGTRLTVT.

The sample holds a few counts of this clone. The rearrangement joins TRBV7-9 to TRBJ2-1, with D unclear. V lost 5 bases and J 2 bases, leaving 7 bases between the germline ends. Germline values: CDR1 SEHNR, CDR2 FQNEAQ (reference sequence). The CDR3 contains 13 residues. The CDR3 region is CASSPSAYNEQFF. DNA of the CDR3: TGTGCCAGCAGCCCTAGTGCCTACAATGAGCAGTTCTTC.

The genes are TRBV7-2 and TRBJ2-5, with D hard to call. This CDR3 is built from 13 residues. Trimming pared 1 base from V and 5 bases from J, leaving 8 bases between. The V gene's germline CDR1 is SGHTA and CDR2 FQGNSA. DNA of the CDR3: TGTGCCAGCAGCTTAGAATATCTGGAGACCCAGTACTTC. Residues: CASSLEYLETQYF.

This sequence joins TRBV7-6 and TRBJ1-3, with D perhaps matching TRBD1 (5 bases). Looked up from germline, CDR1 is SGHVS and CDR2 is FNYEAQ. The CDR3 runs 14 residues. V gave up 4 bases and J gave up 6 bases, with 13 bases separating them. CDR3 loop: CASSSRGKSNTIYF. The DNA of the CDR3 is TGTGCCAGCAGCTCACGGGGGAAATCAAACACCATATATTTT.

The genes are TRBV27 and TRBJ1-5; 8 nucleotides match TRBD1. Trimming removed 5 bases from V and 0 bases from J; junction bases left unmatched: 6. Per the germline V gene, CDR1 is MNHEY and CDR2 is SMNVEV (reference sequence). The CDR3 totals 16 residues. In DNA, the CDR3 is TGTGCCAGCAGTGGACGACAGGGGTTTAGCAATCAGCCCCAGCATTTT. Amino acids: CASSGRQGFSNQPQHF.

This clone has just one count. This sequence joins TRBV3-1 (or the pseudogene TRBV3-2) and TRBJ1-6, with unresolved D. V lost 4 bases and J 7 bases, leaving 20 bases between the germline ends. Germline CDR1 reads LGHDT; CDR2 reads YNNKEL (reference sequence). The CDR3 runs to 17 residues. The CDR3 DNA follows: TGTGCCAGCAGCCTTTTTTCGGGAGGGTCTTACAATTCACCCCTCCACTTT. The encoded protein is CASSLFSGGSYNSPLHF.

V and J are TRBV6-5 and TRBJ2-7; 14 nucleotides match TRBD2. Trimming removed 6 bases from V and 9 bases from J; junction bases left unmatched: 10. In germline, CDR1 is MNHEY, CDR2 SVGAGI. The CDR3 loop spans 15 amino acids. CDR3 in amino acids: CASRLGTSGRRGQYF. CDR3 nucleotides: TGTGCCAGCAGGCTCGGGACTAGCGGGAGAAGGGGGCAGTACTTC.

This clone came up a few times. This chain uses TRBV7-2 with TRBJ2-5; TRBD1 agrees at 7 bases. The CDR3 runs 14 residues. Looked up from germline, CDR1 is SGHTA and CDR2 is FQGNSA. The J segment lost 2 bases and the V segment lost 5 bases, leaving 5 bases of the junction unmatched. CDR3 region: CASSPWTGQETQYF. CDR3 bases: TGTGCCAGCAGCCCCTGGACAGGACAAGAGACCCAGTACTTC.

This chain links TRBV12-3 or TRBV12-4 with TRBJ2-2, with a weak D call TRBD1 (5 bases). Trimming removed 3 bases from V and 7 bases from J, with 9 bases in between. The CDR3 covers 13 residues. As DNA, the CDR3 is TGTGCCAGCAGTTTCCAGGGTTTCGGGGAGCTGTTTTTT. Translation: CASSFQGFGELFF.

The V call is TRBV21-1, the J call TRBJ2-7; TRBD2 reflects the table's D call only, with no check against the DNA. TRBV21-1 has pseudogene status. This CDR3 has 22 amino acids. The CDR3 loop is CASSKAFLGGLAGGRLRYEQYF. The DNA for the CDR3 is TGTGCCAGCAGCAAAGCCTTTCTCGGTGGACTAGCGGGGGGCCGGTTGAGGTACGAGCAGTACTTC.

This chain joins TRBV4-1 and TRBJ2-5, with 16 bases that match TRBD2. The trim removed 4 bases at V and 5 bases at J, leaving 13 bases unmatched. Germline V gene sequence: CDR1 MGHRA, CDR2 YSYEKL. The CDR3 spans 19 residues. The CDR3 DNA follows: TGCGCCAGCAGCCGTACACCGGGGACTAGCGGGAGGGCCCGGGAGACCCAGTACTTC. Translation: CASSRTPGTSGRARETQYF.

This chain links TRBV5-1 with TRBJ2-1, with 9 bases lining up with TRBD2. With 3 bases clipped from V and 7 bases from J, the junction kept 8 bases outside the gene matches. The CDR3 loop spans 15 amino acids. The V gene's germline CDR1 is SGHRS and CDR2 YFSETQ. The CDR3 DNA is TGCGCCAGCAGCTCAGTAGCGGGGGCGGGGAATGAGCAGTTCTTC. This translates into CASSSVAGAGNEQFF. The full variable domain, rest sourced from reference TRBV5-1 and TRBJ2-1, is KAGVTQTPRYLIKTRGQQVTLSCSPISGHRSVSWYQQTPGQGLQFLFEYFSETQRNKGNFPGRFSGRQFSNSRSEMNVSTLELGDSALYLCASSSVAGAGNEQFFGPGTRLTVL.

The rearrangement uses TRBV5-4 and TRBJ2-2, with 9 nucleotides matching TRBD1. The CDR3 has 16 residues. With 2 bases clipped from V and 4 bases from J, the junction kept 6 bases outside the gene matches. CDR1 and CDR2 from the germline V gene are SGHNT and YYREEE (reference sequence). CDR3 residues: CASSFPGTGSTGELFF. CDR3 coding DNA: TGTGCCAGCAGCTTTCCCGGGACAGGGAGCACCGGGGAGCTGTTTTTT.

This clone was observed once. The chain has TRBV5-4 and TRBJ2-7; 10 bases are a match to TRBD2. CDR3 length: 15 amino acids. CDR1 and CDR2 (germline): SGHNT, YYREEE (reference sequence). V was pared by 5 bases and J by 0 bases, with 5 bases of the junction left unmatched. The CDR3 DNA follows: TGTGCCAGCAGGGGCCCTAGCGGGAGCTCCTACGAGCAGTACTTC. Its translation: CASRGPSGSSYEQYF.

The chain is built from TRBV6-5 and TRBJ2-3; D is perhaps TRBD2 (6 bases). Germline loops: CDR1 MNHEY, CDR2 SVGAGI. V was pared by 5 bases and J by 1 base, with 10 bases between. This CDR3 is built from 14 residues. CDR3 nucleotide sequence: TGTGCCAGCAGTACGGGACTCCGCACAGATACGCAGTATTTT. This sequence encodes CASSTGLRTDTQYF.

This clone turned up a few times. J is TRBJ2-5 and V is TRBV2; 8 bases are a match to TRBD1. The J segment lost 5 bases and the V segment lost 5 bases, leaving 4 bases of the junction unmatched. The CDR3 has 13 amino acids. CDR1 is SNHLY and CDR2 is FYNNEI in the germline V gene. The CDR3 loop is CASSRTGLETQYF. In DNA form, the CDR3 reads TGTGCCAGCAGTCGGACAGGGCTCGAGACCCAGTACTTC.

CDR3 bases: TGTGCCAGCAGCCAGTACTCTGGAAACACCATATATTTT. Residues: CASSQYSGNTIYF. The J gene is TRBJ1-3, the V gene TRBV3-1 (or the pseudogene TRBV3-2); D ambiguous. The germline gives CDR1 LGHDT, CDR2 YNNKEL (reference sequence). The V end was cut by 3 bases, the J end by 0 bases, with 3 bases between. The CDR3 extends over 13 amino acids.

V and J are TRBV24-1 and TRBJ1-2; 7 bases map to TRBD1. Germline trimming cut 4 bases from V and 4 bases from J; bases unmatched to any gene: 5. CDR1 and CDR2 from the germline V gene are KGHDR and SFDVKD. The CDR3 extends over 14 amino acids. The DNA for the CDR3 is TGTGCCACCAGTGACCATGACAGGGTCTATGGCTACACCTTC. The encoded protein is CATSDHDRVYGYTF.

This clone came up many times. J is TRBJ1-5 and V is TRBV4-1; weak D call: TRBD1 (5 bases). CDR3 length: 16 amino acids. Germline lookup yields CDR1 MGHRA and CDR2 YSYEKL. Trimming pared 0 bases from V and 2 bases from J, leaving 11 bases between. The CDR3 loop is CASSQDGGMGNQPQHF. CDR3 DNA sequence: TGCGCCAGCAGCCAAGATGGGGGGATGGGCAATCAGCCCCAGCATTTT.

The chain combines TRBV5-1 with TRBJ2-7; possibly TRBD1 for D (6 bases). Between the trimmed V and J ends, which lost 7 bases and 4 bases, there was a span of 15 bases. The CDR3 covers 13 residues. In germline, CDR1 is SGHRS, CDR2 YFSETQ. The CDR3 sequence is CASSQGGGYEQYF. In DNA form, the CDR3 reads TGCGCCAGCTCACAGGGCGGCGGGTACGAGCAGTACTTC.

Remarks on this clone: A junction boundary mismatches the germline segment, possibly from a read error. V is TRBV28 and J is TRBJ2-2; 7 bases agree with TRBD2. CDR1 and CDR2 from the germline V gene are MDHEN and SYDVKM. The CDR3 spans 13 residues. The CDR3 loop reads CGSGVKNTGELFF. DNA for the CDR3: TGCGGGAGCGGGGTCAAAAACACCGGGGAGCTGTTTTTT.